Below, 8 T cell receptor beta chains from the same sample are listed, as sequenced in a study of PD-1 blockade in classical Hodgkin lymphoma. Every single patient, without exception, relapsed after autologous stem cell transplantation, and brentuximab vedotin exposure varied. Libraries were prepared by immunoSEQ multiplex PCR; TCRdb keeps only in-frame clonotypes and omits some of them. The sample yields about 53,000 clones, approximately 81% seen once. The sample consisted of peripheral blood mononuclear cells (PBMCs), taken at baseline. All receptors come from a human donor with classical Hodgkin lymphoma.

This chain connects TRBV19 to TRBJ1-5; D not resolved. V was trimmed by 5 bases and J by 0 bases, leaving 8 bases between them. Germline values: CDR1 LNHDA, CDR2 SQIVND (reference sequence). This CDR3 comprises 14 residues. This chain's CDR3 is CASSQQNSNQPQHF. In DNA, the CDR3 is TGTGCCAGTAGTCAACAGAATAGCAATCAGCCCCAGCATTTT.

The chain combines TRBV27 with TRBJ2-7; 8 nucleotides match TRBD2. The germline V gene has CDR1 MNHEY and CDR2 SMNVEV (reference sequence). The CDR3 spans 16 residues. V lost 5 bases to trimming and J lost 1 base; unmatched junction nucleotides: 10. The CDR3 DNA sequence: TGTGCCAGCAGTCCCACGAGCGGGAGTGCTTCCTACGAGCAGTACGTC. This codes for CASSPTSGSASYEQYV.

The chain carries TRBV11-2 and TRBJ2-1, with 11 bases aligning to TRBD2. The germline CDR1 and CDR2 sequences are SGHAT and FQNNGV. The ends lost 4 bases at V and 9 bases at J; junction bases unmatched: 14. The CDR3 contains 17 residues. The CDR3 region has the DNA TGTGCCAGCAGCTCGAACCCCCCTAGCGGGAGGAATACTGAGCAGTTCTTC. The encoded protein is CASSSNPPSGRNTEQFF.

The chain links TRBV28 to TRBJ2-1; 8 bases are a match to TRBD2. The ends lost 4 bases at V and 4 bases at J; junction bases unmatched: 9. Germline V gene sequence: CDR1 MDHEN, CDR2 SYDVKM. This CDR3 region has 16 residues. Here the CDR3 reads CASSSLGSGTYNEQFF. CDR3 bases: TGTGCCAGCAGTTCCTTGGGTAGCGGGACATACAATGAGCAGTTCTTC.

The CDR3 region has the DNA TGTGCCATCAGCGGGACTAGCGGGAGCAACGAGCAGTACTTC. Amino acid sequence: CAISGTSGSNEQYF. The chain recombines TRBV10-3 with TRBJ2-7; 14 bases are shared with TRBD2. This CDR3 has 14 residues. The J segment lost 5 bases and the V segment lost 6 bases, leaving 3 bases of the junction unmatched. Germline V CDR1 and CDR2: ENHRY, SYGVKD.

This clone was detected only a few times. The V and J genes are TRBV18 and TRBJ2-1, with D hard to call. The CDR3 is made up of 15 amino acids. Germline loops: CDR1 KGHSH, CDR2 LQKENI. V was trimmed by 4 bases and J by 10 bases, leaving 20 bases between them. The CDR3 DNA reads TGTGCCAGCTCACTTCCTGGGCTAGATATGCGAGAGCAGTTCTTC. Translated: CASSLPGLDMREQFF.

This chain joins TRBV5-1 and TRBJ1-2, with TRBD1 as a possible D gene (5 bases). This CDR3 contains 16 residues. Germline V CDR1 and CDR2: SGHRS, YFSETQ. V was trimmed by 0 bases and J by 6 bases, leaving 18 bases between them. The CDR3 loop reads CASSLGLPVGTHGYTF. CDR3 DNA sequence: TGCGCCAGCAGCTTGGGACTTCCGGTGGGGACTCATGGCTACACCTTC. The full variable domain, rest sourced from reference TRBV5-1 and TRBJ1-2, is KAGVTQTPRYLIKTRGQQVTLSCSPISGHRSVSWYQQTPGQGLQFLFEYFSETQRNKGNFPGRFSGRQFSNSRSEMNVSTLELGDSALYLCASSLGLPVGTHGYTFGSGTRLTVV.

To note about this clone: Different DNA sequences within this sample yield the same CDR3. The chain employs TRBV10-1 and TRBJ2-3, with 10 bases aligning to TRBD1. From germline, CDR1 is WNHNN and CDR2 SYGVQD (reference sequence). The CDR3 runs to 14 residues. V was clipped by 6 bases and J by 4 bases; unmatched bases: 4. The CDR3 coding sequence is TGCGCCAGCAGCCCGGGACAGGGGCCAGATACGCAGTATTTT. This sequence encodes CASSPGQGPDTQYF.